This T cell receptor (beta chain) was observed in a study of blood T cells in healthy people across ages. Germline loops: CDR1 MGHDK, CDR2 SYGVNS. The CDR3 extends over 14 amino acids. Alongside a J-beta primer mix, a sample-barcoded 5' primer served in a second PCR lasting about 7 to 11 cycles. TCRdb recomputed calls from the 5' RACE reads with MiXCR, one row per CDR3 protein. This sample yields hundreds of thousands of distinct CDR3 sequences, of which 40% to 55% are seen a single time; about 22% belongs to the top ten. The rearrangement joins TRBV25-1 to TRBJ2-4; 8 nucleotides align to TRBD1. TRBJ2-7 explains the end of the DNA better; the J call may be wrong. This sequence originates from a man older than 75 in good health. The sequencing sample was made of blood. CDR3 in amino acids: CASSDNTGGGEQYF. In DNA form, the CDR3 reads TGTGCCAGCAGTGATAATACAGGGGGTGGCGAGCAGTACTTC.